Listed here are 9 T cell receptor beta chains from one sample, sequenced in a study of shared clonotypes between healthy human individuals. CD45RO-negative, CCR7-selected cells formed the naive CD8 fraction, which excluded terminally differentiated effector memory CD45RA+ cells. Using immunoSEQ multiplex PCR, the repertoire was profiled, and TCRdb retains in-frame clones only, with some absent. Among fewer than 1 million clones listed, about 96% were seen once. Sequenced input: naive CD8+ T cells sorted from blood. These TCRs come from a man aged 25-45 years in good health.

This clone came up a few times. V and J are TRBV7-9 and TRBJ2-7, with D tentatively TRBD1 (6 bases). Germline values: CDR1 SEHNR, CDR2 FQNEAQ (reference sequence). Trimming removed 6 bases from V and 2 bases from J, with 14 bases in between. The length of the CDR3 is 14 residues. The CDR3 sequence is CASSVPGQTYEQYF. The CDR3 DNA follows: TGTGCCAGCAGTGTGCCGGGACAAACCTACGAGCAGTACTTC.

The chain recombines TRBV11-2 with TRBJ2-7; TRBD2 aligns across 11 bases. Germline loops: CDR1 SGHAT, CDR2 FQNNGV. J lost 3 bases, V lost 5 bases, and 18 bases had no gene match. The length of the CDR3 is 19 residues. CDR3 residues: CASSLGVAGGLRPDYEQYF. The CDR3 DNA sequence: TGTGCCAGCAGCCTAGGGGTAGCGGGAGGGCTTCGCCCAGACTACGAGCAGTACTTC. Full variable domain (outside the CDR3, taken from reference TRBV11-2 and TRBJ2-7): EAGVAQSPRYKIIEKRQSVAFWCNPISGHATLYWYQQILGQGPKLLIQFQNNGVVDDSQLPKDRFSAERLKGVDSTLKIQPAKLEDSAVYLCASSLGVAGGLRPDYEQYFGPGTRLTVT.

The rearrangement links TRBV5-1 to TRBJ2-1, with 9 positions matching TRBD2. The ends lost 3 bases at V and 0 bases at J; junction bases unmatched: 7. The CDR3 sequence is 17 residues long. Germline CDR1 SGHRS, CDR2 YFSETQ. The CDR3 DNA reads as TGCGCCAGCAGCTCCGTTGTAGCGGGAGTCTCCTACAATGAGCAGTTCTTC. Residues: CASSSVVAGVSYNEQFF.

About this clone itself: The sample carries other DNA sequences with the same CDR3. This chain uses TRBV28 with TRBJ2-7; 9 positions agree with TRBD2. Germline V gives CDR1 MDHEN, CDR2 SYDVKM. The CDR3 runs 15 residues. V lost 2 bases, J lost 0 bases, and 2 bases stayed unmatched. In nucleotides, the CDR3 is TGTGCCAGCAGTTTACTAGCGGGATCCTCCTACGAGCAGTACTTC. This sequence encodes CASSLLAGSSYEQYF. Full variable domain (outside the CDR3, taken from reference TRBV28 and TRBJ2-7): DVKVTQSSRYLVKRTGEKVFLECVQDMDHENMFWYRQDPGLGLRLIYFSYDVKMKEKGDIPEGYSVSREKKERFSLILESASTNQTSMYLCASSLLAGSSYEQYFGPGTRLTVT.

The J gene is TRBJ2-4, the V gene TRBV7-9; TRBD1 or TRBD2 may be the D gene (5 bases each). The V end was cut by 2 bases, the J end by 1 base, with 15 bases between. Germline CDR1 SEHNR, CDR2 FQNEAQ (reference sequence). The CDR3 has 17 amino acids. In DNA, the CDR3 is TGTGCCAGCAGCTTACGGACCGAGGGGTGGGCCAAAAACATTCAGTACTTC. Its translation is CASSLRTEGWAKNIQYF. The variable domain in full, with the rest retrieved from reference TRBV7-9 and TRBJ2-4, is DTGVSQNPRHKITKRGQNVTFRCDPISEHNRLYWYRQTLGQGPEFLTYFQNEAQLEKSRLLSDRFSAERPKGSFSTLEIQRTEQGDSAMYLCASSLRTEGWAKNIQYFGAGTRLSVL.

This chain connects TRBV4-3 to TRBJ2-7; D is unclear. The CDR3 contains 15 residues. Trimming removed 0 bases from V and 2 bases from J, with 11 bases in between. Germline V gene lookup returns CDR1 LGHNA and CDR2 YSLEER. As DNA, the CDR3 is TGCGCCAGCAGCCAAGAACAGTCATCTACCTACGAGCAGTACTTC. It encodes CASSQEQSSTYEQYF.

V usage is TRBV27 and J usage is TRBJ2-1; 9 bases map to TRBD2. From germline, CDR1 is MNHEY and CDR2 SMNVEV (reference sequence). V was pared by 2 bases and J by 5 bases, with 4 bases of the junction left unmatched. The CDR3 spans 15 residues. In nucleotides, the CDR3 is TGTGCCAGCAGTTTAAGACTAGCGGACCACAATGAGCAGTTCTTC. Encoded protein: CASSLRLADHNEQFF.

The chain recombines TRBV27 with TRBJ2-7; D is unresolved. Germline V CDR1 and CDR2: MNHEY, SMNVEV (reference sequence). The CDR3 has 14 residues. Trimming took 5 bases from V and 2 from J, leaving 13 bases between them. The CDR3: CASSLIVAPYEQYF. As DNA, the CDR3 is TGTGCCAGCAGTCTTATAGTTGCCCCCTACGAGCAGTACTTC.

Turning to this clone: The same CDR3 arises from other DNA sequences in this sample as well. The chain carries TRBV4-1 and TRBJ2-1; no definite D call. Germline CDR1 reads MGHRA; CDR2 reads YSYEKL. This CDR3 comprises 13 residues. Trimming removed 1 base at V and 4 bases at J, with 5 bases between. The CDR3 reads CASSQGVYNEQFF. The CDR3 nucleotides are TGCGCCAGCAGCCAAGGCGTTTACAATGAGCAGTTCTTC.